The clone carrying this T cell receptor beta chain was observed at least ten times. Its antigen is as yet unknown. As the method for making TCR beta libraries, quantitative 5'-RACE with molecular barcodes was used. TCRdb re-called the 5' RACE reads through MiXCR, storing one row per CDR3 protein. This table holds 180,000 or so distinct CDR3 sequences, around a tenth found once. CDR1 LNHNV and CDR2 YYDKDF come from the germline V gene (reference sequence). V lost 1 base to trimming and J lost 10 bases, with 14 bases between them. The CDR3 runs 15 residues. The data were obtained in a study of CD8 T cells in ankylosing spondylitis. General study findings and limits: Earlier work had already found some motif variants in reactive arthritis synovial fluid and blood.

The gene calls are TRBV15 and TRBJ1-6; D might be TRBD1 (5 bases). The clonotype was recovered from a male donor with ankylosing spondylitis or in good health (not recorded which). The sequenced sample consisted of blood, either unsorted or a sorted T cell fraction (not recorded which). CDR3: CATSRVSGGSSPLHF. The CDR3 DNA sequence: TGTGCCACCAGCAGAGTCTCGGGGGGAAGCTCACCCCTCCACTTT.